The 4 T cell receptor beta chains below all came from one sample that was sequenced in a study of Graves' ophthalmopathy and Graves' hyperthyroidism. TCR beta CDR3 regions were amplified from RNA transcripts. HTBI-primed RT-PCR formed the first round, and a multiplex PCR formed the second. MiXCR, applied by TCRdb to the multiplex PCR reads, yields one record per CDR3 protein. Of about 550,000 distinct CDR3 sequences listed, less than 40% are singletons. Sequenced material: peripheral blood or thyroid tissue (not recorded which). All receptors derive from an adult man with Graves' hyperthyroidism.

The J gene is TRBJ1-1, the V gene TRBV29-1; D is unclear. This CDR3 contains 12 residues. Germline V gene lookup returns CDR1 SQVTM and CDR2 ANQGSEA. The CDR3, as DNA: TGCAGTTCACTGACCGCGAACACTGAAGCTTTCTTT. Residues: CSSLTANTEAFF.

In its sample, this clonotype was seen many times. V usage is TRBV5-8 and J usage is TRBJ2-5; 11 bases line up with TRBD2. The V gene's germline CDR1 is SGHTS and CDR2 YDEGEE. J gave up 1 base and V 5 bases, and 4 bases lay outside the gene matches. The CDR3 has 15 amino acids. As DNA, the CDR3 is TGTGCCAGCAGGTTTGGGACTAGCGGCCAAGAGACCCAGTACTTC. This sequence encodes CASRFGTSGQETQYF.

The V call is TRBV28, the J call TRBJ2-7; D possibly corresponds to TRBD1 (6 bases). This CDR3 has 18 amino acids. Germline V gives CDR1 MDHEN, CDR2 SYDVKM. Trimming took 7 bases from V and 4 from J, leaving 29 bases between them. In nucleotides, the CDR3 is TGTGCCAGCACCCCATTGGGGGCAGGACAAGACTCATCTTACGAGCAGTACTTC. This translates into CASTPLGAGQDSSYEQYF.

Worth noting for this clonotype: A much larger clone differs from this one at a single base, so this may be a read error. The chain joins TRBV7-9 to TRBJ1-2, with a possible D match to TRBD1 (6 bases). The ends were cut back, 2 bases at V and 3 bases at J, with 10 bases in the middle. Germline loops: CDR1 SEHNR, CDR2 FQNEAQ (reference sequence). This CDR3 has 14 amino acids. This CDR3 is CASSLNKGDYGYTF. Written as DNA, the CDR3 is TGTGCCAGCAGCTTAAATAAGGGGGACTATGGCTACACCTTC.